This entry lists 7 T cell receptor beta chains sequenced from one sample in a study of blood T cell repertoires in COVID-19. Data came from immunoSEQ multiplex PCR; TCRdb stores just in-frame clones and leaves some out. Of about 120,000 clones listed, around 76% are singletons. The sample consisted of peripheral blood. Source of these receptors: a woman aged 80 or older with acute or convalescent COVID-19.

The chain links TRBV29-1 to TRBJ2-2, with 8 bases lining up with TRBD1. Germline-derived CDR1 and CDR2 are SQVTM and ANQGSEA. Germline trimming cut 8 bases from V and 1 base from J; bases unmatched to any gene: 3. The CDR3 contains 13 residues. For the CDR3, the DNA is TGCAGCTGCGGACAGGGGAACACCGGGGAGCTGTTTTTT. Translated: CSCGQGNTGELFF.

The V call is TRBV7-2, the J call TRBJ2-1; D remains ambiguous. The V end lost 3 bases, the J end lost 5 bases, and 8 bases lay between the germline ends. Per the germline V gene, CDR1 is SGHTA and CDR2 is FQGNSA. The CDR3 is made up of 13 amino acids. As DNA, the CDR3 is TGTGCCAGCAGCTTTTACGAGCACAATGAGCAGTTCTTC. Its translation is CASSFYEHNEQFF.

J is TRBJ2-3 and V is TRBV30, with D uncertain. Per the germline V gene, CDR1 is GTSNPN and CDR2 is SVGIG (reference sequence). The CDR3 extends over 11 amino acids. V was clipped by 3 bases and J by 6 bases, with 7 bases between them. The CDR3 reads CAWRVADTQYF. CDR3 bases: TGTGCCTGGAGGGTTGCGGATACGCAGTATTTT.

This sequence joins TRBV6-2 or TRBV6-3 and TRBJ2-6; D remains ambiguous. The length of the CDR3 is 16 residues. V was pared by 2 bases and J by 2 bases, with 10 bases between. CDR1 and CDR2 (germline): MNHEY, SVGEGT. Written as DNA, the CDR3 is TGTGCCAGCAGTTACACCTCTAGTCCTGGGGCCAACGTCCTGACTTTC. Translating it yields CASSYTSSPGANVLTF.

This clone was recorded a few times. The chain employs TRBV2 and TRBJ2-2; 10 bases line up with TRBD2. V lost 2 bases to trimming and J lost 0 bases; unmatched junction nucleotides: 6. This CDR3 is built from 18 residues. The germline V gene encodes CDR1 SNHLY and CDR2 FYNNEI. Here the CDR3 reads CASSEIGLAGANTGELFF. In nucleotides, the CDR3 is TGTGCCAGCAGTGAAATTGGGCTAGCGGGAGCGAACACCGGGGAGCTGTTTTTT.

The chain recombines TRBV3-1 (or the pseudogene TRBV3-2) with TRBJ1-1; maybe TRBD1 (6 bases). Germline V gene lookup returns CDR1 LGHDT and CDR2 YNNKEL (reference sequence). The length of the CDR3 is 14 residues. V lost 6 bases, J lost 4 bases, and 15 bases lay in between. In nucleotides, the CDR3 is TGTGCCAGCAGGGAACAGGGTAGTGTCACTGAAGCTTTCTTT. Translating it yields CASREQGSVTEAFF.

The rearrangement joins TRBV7-3 to TRBJ2-7; D might be TRBD1 (6 bases). Between the trimmed V and J ends, which lost 5 bases and 2 bases, there was a span of 13 bases. CDR1 is SGHTA, CDR2 FQGTGA, per germline. This CDR3 is 14 amino acids long. The CDR3 nucleotides read TGTGCCAGCAGCCGGGACAACGGGGCCTACGAGCAGTACTTC. It yields the protein CASSRDNGAYEQYF.